The sequence of this TCR beta chain was determined in a study of T cell changes during pregnancy in multiple sclerosis. V lost 0 bases to trimming and J lost 6 bases, with 15 bases between them. Germline V lookup: CDR1 SGDLS, CDR2 YYNGEE. This CDR3 is 15 amino acids long. The data were produced by immunoSEQ multiplex PCR, yet TCRdb's version contains in-frame clones alone and is incomplete. The table lists 40,000 to 55,000 clones, roughly 92% of them singletons. The starting material was CD4+ T cells from peripheral blood mononuclear cells, obtained in the third trimester of pregnancy. This clonotype was obtained from a female donor with multiple sclerosis, enrolled in a pregnancy study. The gene calls are TRBV9 and TRBJ1-1, with D maybe TRBD1 (5 bases). CDR3 DNA sequence: TGTGCCAGCAGCGTAGGTCGAGAGGGGAGGGCTGAAGCTTTCTTT. The encoded protein is CASSVGREGRAEAFF.